What follows are 18 T cell receptor beta chains derived from one specimen sequenced in a study of Graves' ophthalmopathy and Graves' hyperthyroidism. Beta-chain TCR CDR3 regions were amplified from RNA transcripts. Following a first-round RT-PCR that used HTBI primers, a second-round multiplex PCR was carried out. MiXCR, run by TCRdb on the multiplex PCR reads, gives a single entry per CDR3 protein. The sample carries around 660,000 distinct CDR3 sequences, more than 40% recorded once. The sample was peripheral blood. These receptors were collected from an adult man with Graves' ophthalmopathy.

This clonotype was seen many times. This rearrangement joins TRBV12-3 or TRBV12-4 to TRBJ1-3; D not resolved. The CDR3 runs to 14 residues. V was shortened by 3 bases and J by 6 bases, with 12 bases between the two germline ends. The CDR3 DNA follows: TGTGCCAGCAGTTTGGCGACGGGTACAAACACCATATATTTT. Translating it yields CASSLATGTNTIYF.

This clonotype was counted a few times. The chain combines TRBV14 with TRBJ1-5; TRBD1 agrees at 7 bases. Germline CDR1 is SGHDN and CDR2 is FVKESK. This CDR3 has 13 amino acids. V dropped 8 bases and J dropped 3; count of bases not matched to a gene: 4. The CDR3, as DNA: TGTGCCAGCTCAGGGGGGAACAATCAGCCCCAGCATTTT. Translation gives CASSGGNNQPQHF.

The table lists this clonotype with many counts. CDR3 residues: CASSLAGFETQYF. In DNA form, the CDR3 reads TGCGCCAGCAGCTTGGCCGGTTTCGAGACCCAGTACTTC. The chain links TRBV5-1 to TRBJ2-5; D unclear. The V gene lost 0 bases and the J gene lost 5 bases, with 8 bases spanning the gap. The CDR3 contains 13 residues. Germline V lookup: CDR1 SGHRS, CDR2 YFSETQ.

The table lists this clonotype with many counts. The rearrangement joins TRBV4-3 to TRBJ2-6; D gene ambiguous. The CDR3 extends over 17 amino acids. V was pared by 0 bases and J by 0 bases, with 9 bases between. Germline values: CDR1 LGHNA, CDR2 YSLEER. CDR3 DNA sequence: TGCGCCAGCAGCCAAGACCCGGTAGCCTCTGGGGCCAACGTCCTGACTTTC. Translated: CASSQDPVASGANVLTF.

This rearrangement joins TRBV7-9 to TRBJ2-5; D ambiguous. The V gene's germline CDR1 is SEHNR and CDR2 FQNEAQ (reference sequence). The V gene lost 7 bases and the J gene lost 5 bases, with 14 bases spanning the gap. CDR3 length: 13 amino acids. The CDR3 loop is CASTSYGTETQYF. The CDR3 coding sequence is TGTGCCAGCACCTCATATGGCACGGAGACCCAGTACTTC.

J is TRBJ1-2 and V is TRBV2, with TRBD1 matching 8 bases. Per germline, CDR1 SNHLY and CDR2 FYNNEI. The CDR3 extends over 13 amino acids. J was trimmed by 6 bases and V by 3 bases; bases with no gene match: 3. In DNA, the CDR3 is TGTGCCAGCAGTGATTACAGGGGGAATGGCTACACCTTC. Translation gives CASSDYRGNGYTF.

This clonotype was picked up many times. This chain uses TRBV19 with TRBJ1-3; D is unresolved. V shed 4 bases and J shed 4 bases, with 8 bases lying between them. Germline CDR1 LNHDA, CDR2 SQIVND (reference sequence). The CDR3 spans 13 residues. CDR3 DNA sequence: TGTGCCAGTAGTAGCCGGGGAGGAAACACCATATATTTT. Protein sequence: CASSSRGGNTIYF.

This clonotype was detected many times. The chain employs TRBV6-1 and TRBJ1-2; D is undetermined. Per germline, CDR1 MNHNS and CDR2 SASEGT. CDR3 size: 13 residues. The V gene lost 1 base and the J gene lost 5 bases, with 8 bases spanning the gap. The chain's CDR3 is CASSEEDWYGYTF. In nucleotides, the CDR3 is TGTGCCAGCAGTGAAGAAGACTGGTATGGCTACACCTTC.

This clonotype was seen at least ten times. The rearrangement uses TRBV5-8 and TRBJ1-1; D remains unclear. The CDR3 has 11 amino acids. Deletions cut 7 bases from V and 10 bases from J, with 14 bases between. The germline V gene has CDR1 SGHTS and CDR2 YDEGEE. CDR3 residues: CASWGGRGAFF. The CDR3 DNA reads as TGTGCCAGCTGGGGAGGTCGGGGAGCTTTCTTT.

This clonotype was counted a few times. The V and J genes are TRBV7-2 and TRBJ2-2; D uncertain. The germline V gene has CDR1 SGHTA and CDR2 FQGNSA. The CDR3 extends over 12 amino acids. V was pared by 5 bases and J by 9 bases, with 10 bases between. CDR3 sequence reads: CASSPVTRELFF. In nucleotides, the CDR3 is TGTGCCAGCAGCCCAGTTACGCGGGAGCTGTTTTTT.

This clonotype was counted at least ten times. J is TRBJ1-2 and V is TRBV6-1, with D uncertain. The CDR3 covers 13 residues. Germline CDR1 and CDR2: MNHNS and SASEGT. Deletions cut 6 bases from V and 4 bases from J, with 12 bases between. CDR3 DNA sequence: TGTGCCAGCAGGCTCGACACTTCCTATGGCTACACCTTC. Translation: CASRLDTSYGYTF.

The chain carries TRBV7-9 and TRBJ2-2; D not resolved. The CDR3 totals 12 residues. The germline V gene encodes CDR1 SEHNR and CDR2 FQNEAQ (reference sequence). Trimming stripped 5 bases from V and 9 bases from J, with 10 bases between. In DNA, the CDR3 is TGTGCCAGCAGCCCCCCCAATAGGGAGCTGTTTTTT. Its protein product is CASSPPNRELFF.

This chain links TRBV11-2 with TRBJ2-3; D uncertain. Germline V CDR1 and CDR2: SGHAT, FQNNGV. Trimming cost V 6 bases and J 2 bases, with 12 bases left between them. The CDR3 spans 14 residues. CDR3: CASSNPANTDTQYF. The CDR3 nucleotides read TGTGCCAGCAGTAATCCAGCGAACACAGATACGCAGTATTTT.

The V and J genes are TRBV10-3 and TRBJ1-2, with D unresolved. The CDR3 is 15 residues long. Trimming shortened V by 5 bases and J by 0 bases, and 13 bases separated the two germline ends. Germline CDR1 and CDR2: ENHRY and SYGVKD. The CDR3 bases are TGTGCCATCAGTTATGGGGAAGGAGCTAACTATGGCTACACCTTC. It yields the protein CAISYGEGANYGYTF.

The chain has TRBV19 and TRBJ1-5; 7 bases are shared with TRBD1. Trimming took 11 bases from V and 5 from J; bases not matched to a gene: 12. Germline CDR1 and CDR2: LNHDA and SQIVND (reference sequence). The CDR3 is 14 residues long. CDR3 residues: CAWSVPQGYQPQHF. Here the CDR3 DNA reads TGTGCCTGGAGTGTACCACAGGGGTATCAGCCCCAGCATTTT.

This CDR3 is CASRRTMSNQPQHF. CDR3 bases: TGTGCCAGCAGGAGAACAATGAGCAATCAGCCCCAGCATTTT. The gene calls are TRBV25-1 and TRBJ1-5; D is undetermined. The CDR3 has 14 residues. Trimming removed 6 bases from V and 1 base from J, with 10 bases in between. The germline gives CDR1 MGHDK, CDR2 SYGVNS.

The rearrangement links TRBV15 to TRBJ1-6, with D unresolved. The CDR3 loop spans 14 amino acids. CDR1 LNHNV and CDR2 YYDKDF come from the germline V gene (reference sequence). V was trimmed by 4 bases and J by 7 bases, leaving 11 bases between them. The CDR3 protein is CATSNTEGNSPLHF. The CDR3 DNA is TGTGCCACCAGCAACACGGAGGGAAATTCACCCCTCCACTTT.

This clonotype has a handful of counts. The rearrangement links TRBV11-2 to TRBJ2-2, with 9 bases that match TRBD1. Per the germline V gene, CDR1 is SGHAT and CDR2 is FQNNGV. The CDR3 extends over 16 amino acids. Trimming removed 5 bases from V and 6 bases from J; junction bases left unmatched: 10. The CDR3 region has the DNA TGTGCCAGCAGCCGAGGGGGACAGGGTGTGGCCGGGGAGCTGTTTTTT. Translation: CASSRGGQGVAGELFF.